A selection of T cell receptor beta chains follows, all from one sample in a study of T cells in Graves' hyperthyroidism and ophthalmopathy. TCRdb re-derived calls from the multiplex PCR reads in MiXCR, one entry per CDR3 protein. The table has roughly 380,000 distinct CDR3 sequences, roughly 12% seen once. The source material was blood. The receptor source for this set is a man younger than 45 with Graves' hyperthyroidism that later progressed to Graves' ophthalmopathy. The CDR3 runs from the conserved cysteine through the conserved F or W. Each record gives: V gene, J gene, clone size, D gene, CDR3 protein, CDR3 DNA. D genes are given only for firm matches. Clone size, where shown, is once, few, many, or a class for clones that have expanded.

V: TRBV28; J: TRBJ2-3; size: many; D: -; CDR3: CASSFSSGTQYF; DNA: TGTGCCAGCAGTTTTTCCTCCGGTACGCAGTATTTT
V: TRBV7-9; J: TRBJ2-3; size: many; D: TRBD2; CDR3: CASSLPAGNTDTQYF; DNA: TGTGCCAGCAGCTTACCAGCGGGAAACACAGATACGCAGTATTTT
V: TRBV27; J: TRBJ1-2; size: many; D: TRBD1; CDR3: CASSGQGALDGYTF; DNA: TGTGCCAGCAGCGGACAGGGGGCGTTGGATGGCTACACCTTC
V: TRBV28; J: TRBJ1-6; size: many; D: -; CDR3: CASKGQEHNSPLHF; DNA: TGTGCCAGTAAGGGGCAGGAGCATAATTCACCCCTCCACTTT
V: TRBV29-1; J: TRBJ1-1; size: few; D: -; CDR3: CSSSALGENTEAFF; DNA: TGCAGCTCTTCTGCCCTAGGGGAGAACACTGAAGCTTTCTTT
V: TRBV6-5; J: TRBJ1-2; size: -; D: -; CDR3: CASSYTGTNYGYTF; DNA: TGTGCCAGCAGTTACACAGGGACTAACTATGGCTACACCTTC
V: TRBV27; J: TRBJ1-1; size: few; D: -; CDR3: CASSPFPYTVNTEAFF; DNA: TGTGCCAGCAGCCCATTTCCCTATACAGTGAACACTGAAGCTTTCTTT
V: TRBV6-5; J: TRBJ2-2; size: -; D: -; CDR3: CASSYSNANTGELFF; DNA: TGTGCCAGCAGTTACTCGAACGCGAACACCGGGGAGCTGTTTTTT
V: TRBV9; J: TRBJ2-2; size: many; D: TRBD2; CDR3: CASSRPGGGRTGELFF; DNA: TGTGCCAGCAGCCGCCCCGGCGGGGGAAGGACCGGGGAGCTGTTTTTT
V: TRBV3-1; J: TRBJ2-5; size: -; D: -; CDR3: CASSQDWAPLPQETQYF; DNA: TGTGCCAGCAGCCAAGACTGGGCACCCCTTCCCCAAGAGACCCAGTACTTC
V: TRBV10-2; J: TRBJ1-3; size: -; D: TRBD1; CDR3: CASKTQGLSSGNTIYF; DNA: TGCGCCAGCAAAACACAGGGGCTGAGCTCTGGAAACACCATATATTTT
V: TRBV7-9; J: TRBJ1-2; size: many; D: -; CDR3: CASSLAVGRTHGGYGYTF; DNA: TGTGCCAGCAGCTTAGCGGTGGGACGGACCCATGGAGGATATGGCTACACCTTC
V: TRBV7-7; J: TRBJ2-7; size: many; D: -; CDR3: CASSLTDGLTFVVSYEQYF; DNA: TGTGCCAGCAGCTTAACGGACGGACTTACTTTTGTAGTATCCTACGAGCAGTACTTC
V: TRBV7-9; J: TRBJ2-2; size: few; D: TRBD1; CDR3: CASSLLDRGSNTGELFF; DNA: TGTGCCAGCAGCTTACTGGACAGGGGAAGTAACACCGGGGAGCTGTTTTTT
V: TRBV7-8; J: TRBJ1-3; size: many; D: -; CDR3: CASSLNTGSGNTIYF; DNA: TGTGCCAGCAGCTTAAACACAGGGAGCGGAAACACCATATATTTT
V: TRBV19; J: TRBJ1-2; size: many; D: -; CDR3: CASSPGGRANYGYTF; DNA: TGTGCCAGTAGCCCAGGAGGGAGAGCTAACTATGGCTACACCTTC
V: TRBV2; J: TRBJ1-6; size: many; D: TRBD1; CDR3: CASSDLTGADNSPLHF; DNA: TGTGCCAGCAGTGACCTCACAGGGGCTGATAATTCACCCCTCCACTTT
V: TRBV19; J: TRBJ1-2; size: -; D: TRBD1; CDR3: CASSSITGGGYTF; DNA: TGTGCCAGTAGCTCGATTACAGGGGGCGGCTACACCTTC
V: TRBV5-5; J: TRBJ1-5; size: many; D: TRBD1; CDR3: CASSPGQGPQPQHF; DNA: TGTGCCAGCAGCCCCGGACAGGGGCCCCAGCCCCAGCATTTT
V: TRBV10-3; J: TRBJ1-1; size: many; D: TRBD1; CDR3: CAISEPGQGAYTEAFF; DNA: TGTGCCATCAGTGAACCGGGACAGGGGGCGTACACTGAAGCTTTCTTT
V: TRBV12-3/TRBV12-4; J: TRBJ1-1; size: many; D: -; CDR3: CASGYRTLNTEAFF; DNA: TGTGCCAGCGGCTACAGGACATTGAACACTGAAGCTTTCTTT
V: TRBV11-3; J: TRBJ2-1; size: once; D: -; CDR3: CASSPQRRDYNEQFF; DNA: TGTGCCAGCAGCCCCCAGCGGCGGGATTACAATGAGCAGTTCTTC
V: TRBV18; J: TRBJ2-7; size: -; D: TRBD1; CDR3: CASSPAGTGGAYEQYF; DNA: TGTGCCAGCTCACCCGCCGGGACAGGGGGGGCCTACGAGCAGTACTTC
V: TRBV20-1; J: TRBJ2-7; size: -; D: -; CDR3: CSARTEHYEQYF; DNA: TGCAGTGCTAGGACCGAACACTACGAGCAGTACTTC
V: TRBV7-9; J: TRBJ1-2; size: many; D: -; CDR3: CASSPLDGYGYTF; DNA: TGTGCCAGCAGCCCTCTGGACGGCTATGGCTACACCTTC
V: TRBV27; J: TRBJ2-1; size: -; D: TRBD2; CDR3: CASSFRASGGSYNEQFF; DNA: TGTGCCAGCAGTTTTCGGGCTAGCGGGGGCTCCTACAATGAGCAGTTCTTC
V: TRBV5-1; J: TRBJ2-2; size: -; D: -; CDR3: CASSSGTPLGVVF; DNA: TGCGCCAGCAGCTCCGGGACTCCCCTCGGCGTCGTTTTT
V: TRBV30; J: TRBJ2-7; size: many; D: TRBD2; CDR3: CAWGSGGAPEQYF; DNA: TGTGCCTGGGGTAGCGGGGGGGCTCCAGAGCAGTACTTC
V: TRBV6-2/TRBV6-3; J: TRBJ2-6; size: -; D: -; CDR3: CASSWAASGANVLTF; DNA: TGTGCCAGCAGTTGGGCAGCCTCTGGGGCCAACGTCCTGACTTTC
V: TRBV7-2; J: TRBJ2-7; size: many; D: -; CDR3: CASRATGTTYEQYF; DNA: TGTGCCAGCAGAGCGACCGGGACCACCTACGAGCAGTACTTC
V: TRBV10-3; J: TRBJ1-2; size: many; D: TRBD1; CDR3: CAISAWDRLNYGYTF; DNA: TGTGCCATCAGTGCGTGGGACAGGCTAAACTATGGCTACACCTTC
V: TRBV6-1; J: TRBJ2-3; size: many; D: TRBD2; CDR3: CASQTSGGAADTQYF; DNA: TGTGCCAGCCAAACTAGCGGGGGGGCAGCAGATACGCAGTATTTT